This T cell receptor beta chain is from a study of shared clonotypes between healthy human individuals. The wider study: Donors had three CD4 naive, three CD4 memory, two CD8 naive and one CD8 memory plate apiece. Whole-study results and caveats: Sequencing depth was predicted to influence how clonotypes are shared among donors. The naive CD4 repertoires of several donors were compared, and roughly 5% of clonotypes were shared.

Assay: immunoSEQ multiplex PCR; the TCRdb copy retains only in-frame clones and omits some. The repertoire holds about a million clones, with approximately 80% as singletons. The V gene's germline CDR1 is SEHNR and CDR2 FQNEAQ (reference sequence). The CDR3 length is 13 residues. V was shortened by 3 bases and J by 1 base, with 7 bases between the two germline ends. Note on this clone: Its antigen is unidentified. Other DNA sequences within the sample encode an identical CDR3.

A CD45RA+ naive subset and a CD45RA-negative memory subset were split from CD4+ cells. The chain carries TRBV7-9 and TRBJ2-7; no firm D call. Source material: memory CD4+ T cells sorted from blood. Subset here: CD45RA-negative fraction. The TCR originated in a man younger than 35 in good health. DNA of the CDR3: TGTGCCAGCAGCTTGGCATCATCCTACGAGCAGTACTTC. Translation: CASSLASSYEQYF.